This TCR beta chain is from a study of cytomegalovirus exposure and HLA in healthy donors. This clone was detected a few times. After removal of 0 bases from V and 9 bases from J, the junction contained 3 bases not matched to a gene. In germline, CDR1 is SGHDT, CDR2 YYEEEE. This CDR3 is 14 amino acids long. Data came from immunoSEQ multiplex PCR; TCRdb stores just in-frame clones and leaves some out. The table includes fewer than 120,000 clones, more than 75% detected once. V gene TRBV5-6 combines with J gene TRBJ1-6; 7 bases match TRBD1. Sequencing was done on a sample of PBMCs. The receptor comes from a woman in her twenties or thirties in good health and CMV-seropositive. The CDR3 DNA sequence: TGTGCCAGCAGCTTGGATGGGGACAGTTCACCCCTCCACTTT. Translated: CASSLDGDSSPLHF.